Each of the 23 T cell receptor beta chains below was sequenced from the same sample in a study of T cells in Graves' hyperthyroidism and ophthalmopathy. What was amplified from RNA transcripts were TCR beta CDR3 regions. HTBI primers drove first-round RT-PCR of the TCR CDR3. A single record per CDR3 protein comes from TCRdb applying MiXCR to the multiplex PCR reads. Of fewer than 700,000 distinct CDR3 sequences in the sample, 17% are singletons; the top ten hold approximately 16%. Sequences were obtained from blood. The receptor source for this set is a woman aged 18 to 35 with Graves' ophthalmopathy.

This clonotype has more than one count but fewer than ten. The V gene is TRBV14, the J gene TRBJ2-3, with 9 positions matching TRBD1. Germline lookup yields CDR1 SGHDN and CDR2 FVKESK. Trimming at V came to 4 bases and at J to 5 bases, leaving 7 bases not matched to a gene. The CDR3 consists of 15 residues. Here the CDR3 DNA reads TGTGCCAGCAGCCCCACCGGGACAGGGATAGATACGCAGTATTTT. Its translation is CASSPTGTGIDTQYF.

A few counts support this clonotype. V gene TRBV19 combines with J gene TRBJ1-5, with D possibly TRBD1 on 5 matching bases. From germline, CDR1 is LNHDA and CDR2 SQIVND (reference sequence). Trimming removed 6 bases from V and 6 bases from J, with 12 bases in between. This CDR3 contains 13 residues. The CDR3 DNA reads TGTGCCAGTAGACAGGTTCGGACTCAGCCCCAGCATTTT. Encoded protein: CASRQVRTQPQHF.

This clonotype was recorded at least ten times. The chain recombines TRBV12-3 or TRBV12-4 with TRBJ2-1; 10 nucleotides line up with TRBD2. The trim removed 1 base at V and 4 bases at J, leaving 10 bases unmatched. The CDR3 length is 18 residues. In DNA, the CDR3 is TGTGCCAGCAGTTTAGGTAGCGGGAGGAGGGATCCTTACAATGAGCAGTTCTTC. Translation gives CASSLGSGRRDPYNEQFF.

This clonotype was seen repeatedly, ten times or more. The chain uses TRBV2 and TRBJ1-1; the D gene is possibly TRBD1 (5 bases). The V end lost 5 bases, the J end lost 1 base, and 11 bases lay between the germline ends. The CDR3 covers 14 residues. Germline V CDR1 and CDR2: SNHLY, FYNNEI. CDR3 loop: CASSLNRRNTEAFF. CDR3 DNA sequence: TGTGCCAGCAGTCTTAACAGGAGGAACACTGAAGCTTTCTTT.

This chain uses TRBV27 with TRBJ2-4, with D uncertain. From germline, CDR1 is MNHEY and CDR2 SMNVEV (reference sequence). This CDR3 has 15 amino acids. Trimming left V 3 bases short and J 4 bases short, with 13 bases between. The CDR3 loop reads CASSFHVGSKNIQYF. CDR3 bases: TGTGCCAGCAGTTTTCATGTCGGCAGTAAAAACATTCAGTACTTC.

A few counts support this clonotype. The chain is built from TRBV18 and TRBJ2-7; 15 bases are a match to TRBD2. The CDR3 totals 18 residues. CDR1 and CDR2 (germline): KGHSH, LQKENI. J was trimmed by 0 bases and V by 0 bases; bases with no gene match: 3. CDR3 sequence (DNA): TGTGCCAGCTCACCACCGGGACTAGCGGGGGGACACTCCTACGAGCAGTACTTC. Its protein product is CASSPPGLAGGHSYEQYF.

This clonotype has just a few counts. The chain recombines TRBV10-3 with TRBJ1-4; D ambiguous. The V end was cut by 11 bases, the J end by 2 bases, with 12 bases between. The germline V gene has CDR1 ENHRY and CDR2 SYGVKD. CDR3 length equals 13 residues. The CDR3 region is CAVQGSTNEKLFF. CDR3 sequence (DNA): TGTGCCGTCCAAGGCAGCACTAATGAAAAACTGTTTTTT.

The chain is built from TRBV7-3 and TRBJ2-5, with 7 positions matching TRBD2. V shed 4 bases, J shed 1 base, and the junction held 6 bases outside the gene matches. This CDR3 contains 15 residues. Per germline, CDR1 SGHTA and CDR2 FQGTGA. The DNA for the CDR3 is TGTGCCAGCAGCTCTGGGGGGGGTGGCCAAGAGACCCAGTACTTC. Amino acid sequence: CASSSGGGGQETQYF. The whole variable domain, filled in from reference TRBV7-3 and TRBJ2-5, reads GAGVSQTPSNKVTEKGKYVELRCDPISGHTALYWYRQSLGQGPEFLIYFQGTGAADDSGLPNDRFFAVRPEGSVSTLKIQRTERGDSAVYLCASSSGGGGQETQYFGPGTRLLVL.

This clonotype was detected many times. V and J are TRBV7-3 and TRBJ2-7, with a tentative D call TRBD1 (6 bases). V lost 1 base and J 2 bases, leaving 12 bases between the germline ends. CDR1 SGHTA and CDR2 FQGTGA come from the germline V gene. The CDR3 runs 15 residues. The CDR3 here is CASSLKSDRPYEQYF. The DNA of the CDR3 is TGTGCCAGCAGCTTAAAATCCGACAGGCCCTACGAGCAGTACTTC. The entire variable domain, with the rest obtained from reference TRBV7-3 and TRBJ2-7, is as follows: GAGVSQTPSNKVTEKGKYVELRCDPISGHTALYWYRQSLGQGPEFLIYFQGTGAADDSGLPNDRFFAVRPEGSVSTLKIQRTERGDSAVYLCASSLKSDRPYEQYFGPGTRLTVT.

CDR3 sequence reads: CASSSGTSGGADTQYF. The CDR3 bases are TGTGCCAGCAGCTCCGGGACTAGCGGGGGGGCCGATACGCAGTATTTT. This sequence joins TRBV7-9 and TRBJ2-3; 16 bases line up with TRBD2. Trimming removed 4 bases from V and 6 bases from J; junction bases left unmatched: 4. Germline V gene data show CDR1 as SEHNR and CDR2 as FQNEAQ (reference sequence). The CDR3 totals 16 residues.

There are many counts of this clonotype. V gene TRBV12-3 or TRBV12-4 combines with J gene TRBJ1-1; 7 bases are a match to TRBD1. V lost 7 bases, J lost 7 bases, and 15 bases stayed unmatched. The CDR3 loop spans 15 amino acids. The CDR3 nucleotides are TGTGCCAGCACTTTTGGAACGAGGGGGCTAGGTGAAGCTTTCTTT. This gives the protein CASTFGTRGLGEAFF.

This chain joins TRBV28 and TRBJ2-2, with D tentatively TRBD1 (7 bases). Germline values: CDR1 MDHEN, CDR2 SYDVKM. V gave up 8 bases and J gave up 8 bases, with 15 bases separating them. This CDR3 is built from 13 residues. The CDR3 is CASVEGALGELFF. CDR3 DNA: TGTGCCAGCGTGGAGGGGGCGTTGGGGGAGCTGTTTTTT.

This clonotype was detected many times. The rearrangement joins TRBV7-9 to TRBJ2-1; D is perhaps TRBD1 (6 bases). With 3 bases removed from V and 2 bases from J, the gap between germline ends came to 17 bases. This CDR3 has 17 amino acids. The germline gives CDR1 SEHNR, CDR2 FQNEAQ (reference sequence). This CDR3 is CASSFLDSQQPYNEQFF. CDR3 DNA sequence: TGTGCCAGCAGCTTCTTGGACAGCCAACAACCCTACAATGAGCAGTTCTTC.

This clonotype occurred many times. The V and J genes are TRBV7-3 and TRBJ1-1; D possibly corresponds to TRBD1 (6 bases). The length of the CDR3 is 13 residues. V was trimmed by 8 bases and J by 0 bases, leaving 10 bases between them. Germline V gene data show CDR1 as SGHTA and CDR2 as FQGTGA. The CDR3 spells CASGQGMNTEAFF. As DNA, the CDR3 is TGTGCCAGCGGGCAGGGGATGAACACTGAAGCTTTCTTT.

V and J are TRBV9 and TRBJ1-1, with no clear D. The V gene lost 0 bases and the J gene lost 1 base, with 7 bases spanning the gap. This CDR3 is built from 14 residues. Germline lookup yields CDR1 SGDLS and CDR2 YYNGEE. The CDR3 DNA follows: TGTGCCAGCAGCGTAGCCGGGTCGAACACTGAAGCTTTCTTT. Residues: CASSVAGSNTEAFF.

This clonotype turned up a few times. V is TRBV29-1 and J is TRBJ1-1; weak D call: TRBD1 (6 bases). The germline V gene encodes CDR1 SQVTM and CDR2 ANQGSEA. V was trimmed by 5 bases and J by 0 bases, leaving 10 bases between them. The CDR3 has 13 residues. This chain's CDR3 is CSVYGTLNTEAFF. In DNA, the CDR3 is TGCAGCGTTTACGGGACACTGAACACTGAAGCTTTCTTT.

This clonotype has at least ten counts. The chain uses TRBV29-1 and TRBJ1-1, with D perhaps matching TRBD1 (6 bases). V gave up 7 bases and J gave up 3 bases, with 18 bases separating them. Germline V lookup: CDR1 SQVTM, CDR2 ANQGSEA. The CDR3 contains 14 residues. This CDR3 is CSAEGGLGDTEAFF. In DNA form, the CDR3 reads TGCAGCGCCGAAGGGGGGTTGGGAGACACTGAAGCTTTCTTT.

This clonotype was counted between two and nine times. This chain uses TRBV7-9 with TRBJ2-6, with TRBD1 identical over 9 bases. Germline V gene lookup returns CDR1 SEHNR and CDR2 FQNEAQ (reference sequence). Germline trimming cut 1 base from V and 0 bases from J; bases unmatched to any gene: 7. The CDR3 is 19 residues long. The CDR3 coding sequence is TGTGCCAGCAGCTTAGTGGGACAGGGTTTAAGCTCTGGGGCCAACGTCCTGACTTTC. Translating gives CASSLVGQGLSSGANVLTF. Looking up the rest from reference TRBV7-9 and TRBJ2-6 gives the full variable domain: DTGVSQNPRHKITKRGQNVTFRCDPISEHNRLYWYRQTLGQGPEFLTYFQNEAQLEKSRLLSDRFSAERPKGSFSTLEIQRTEQGDSAMYLCASSLVGQGLSSGANVLTFGAGSRLTVL.

The gene calls are TRBV29-1 and TRBJ1-1, with a tentative D call TRBD1 (5 bases). Trimming took off 4 bases at V and 3 bases at J, with 9 bases between the two ends. CDR3 length equals 12 residues. Germline V CDR1 and CDR2: SQVTM, ANQGSEA. This chain's CDR3 is CSVVKGDTEAFF. CDR3 bases: TGCAGCGTTGTGAAAGGGGACACTGAAGCTTTCTTT.

The V gene is TRBV2, the J gene TRBJ1-5, with a tentative D call TRBD1 (5 bases). Looked up from germline, CDR1 is SNHLY and CDR2 is FYNNEI. V lost 2 bases, J lost 7 bases, and 12 bases lay in between. This CDR3 region has 14 residues. Here the CDR3 DNA reads TGTGCCAGCAGTGAACGCAGGGTCGGGCAGCCCCAGCATTTT. Residues: CASSERRVGQPQHF.

This clonotype was counted at least ten times. The chain employs TRBV7-9 and TRBJ1-2, with D possibly matching TRBD1 (6 bases). The CDR3 runs to 14 residues. Germline lookup yields CDR1 SEHNR and CDR2 FQNEAQ (reference sequence). The ends were cut back, 3 bases at V and 4 bases at J, with 12 bases in the middle. This CDR3 is CASSLRDTAYGYTF. The DNA for the CDR3 is TGTGCCAGCAGCTTGAGGGACACAGCCTATGGCTACACCTTC. The whole variable domain, filled in from reference TRBV7-9 and TRBJ1-2, reads DTGVSQNPRHKITKRGQNVTFRCDPISEHNRLYWYRQTLGQGPEFLTYFQNEAQLEKSRLLSDRFSAERPKGSFSTLEIQRTEQGDSAMYLCASSLRDTAYGYTFGSGTRLTVV.

This clonotype was counted a few times. The genes are TRBV20-1 and TRBJ2-2; D not resolved. CDR3 length: 13 residues. Trimming removed 3 bases from V and 5 bases from J, with 10 bases in between. Germline assignment: CDR1 DFQATT and CDR2 SNEGSKA (reference sequence). As DNA, the CDR3 is TGCAGTGCTAGCCCCTCGGCGACCGGGGAGCTGTTTTTT. Translating gives CSASPSATGELFF.

This clonotype occurred a few times. The V call is TRBV10-3, the J call TRBJ1-4; 8 bases map to TRBD1. The CDR3 covers 20 residues. Germline CDR1 reads ENHRY; CDR2 reads SYGVKD. V lost 8 bases, J lost 0 bases, and 20 bases stayed unmatched. The CDR3 protein is CAIEMFSRDRHPATNEKLFF. CDR3 DNA sequence: TGTGCCATCGAAATGTTTAGCCGGGACAGGCATCCTGCAACTAATGAAAAACTGTTTTTT.